This TCR beta chain came from a study of T cell changes during pregnancy in multiple sclerosis (dated by TCRdb to 2018 to 2020). Study-wide context: The study examined how the T cell repertoire changed over the course of pregnancy in women with multiple sclerosis.

Taken from the germline V gene, the CDR1 and CDR2 loops are SGDLS and YYNGEE. At the junction V is shortened by 0 bases and J by 4 bases, with 13 bases in between. Taken from cysteine to phenylalanine, the CDR3 has 15 residues. Of the read, only the CDR3 DNA is kept; its 45 bases are in frame from base 1. The method was the immunoSEQ multiplex PCR assay. TCRdb obtained this table from immuneACCESS and retained in-frame rearrangements with V and J assigned. These tables miss some clones; where compared with another copy, unresolved V genes account for less than half of the shortfall, and the remainder is unexplained. Within this sample are 30,000 to 40,000 clones, with roughly 90% of them counted one time only. Together, the top ten hold approximately 5.1% of the sample. About this clone itself: Which antigen it targets is not known. Nothing much larger sits one base from this clone, and base qualities are not available.

In this chain, TRBV9 is recombined with TRBJ2-5; TRBD1 is possibly the D segment (6 matching bases). The clonotype originates from a female donor in good health, enrolled as a control in a pregnancy study. Here the sequenced sample was peripheral blood, taken in the third trimester of pregnancy. CDR3 reads: CASSVGQGMGETQYF. The DNA is TGTGCCAGCAGCGTAGGGCAGGGGATGGGAGAGACCCAGTACTTC.